Described below is a single T cell receptor beta chain sequence and its context. CDR1 and CDR2 from the germline V gene are MGHDK and SYGVNS. V lost 5 bases and J lost 10; bases outside the gene matches: 5. The CDR3 length is 12 residues. This sample is part of a study of blood T cell repertoires in COVID-19. About the study: Both acute and convalescent COVID-19 samples were obtained from the United States, Italy and Spain.

Across 20 to 25 US areas, participants ranged in age from roughly 18 to 95 years. Participants reported their clinical history, and cohort assignment relied on those reports. Methods used by the authors: Estimates of nucleated cell counts were drawn from the amplification of reference gene primers. Assay used: immunoSEQ multiplex PCR; TCRdb lists only in-frame clones, some missing. Clonal size and the V and J genes are those of that table, whereas D and trimming came from the DNA. The sample lists roughly 240,000 clones; roughly 85% were seen once. The clonotype comes from a woman aged 45-59 years with acute COVID-19. The sample consisted of PBMCs or T cells enriched from blood (not recorded which). V and J are TRBV25-1 and TRBJ1-1; 9 bases agree with TRBD1. The CDR3 here is CASSLGTGRAFF. In DNA form, the CDR3 reads TGTGCCAGCAGTCTGGGGACAGGGAGAGCTTTCTTT.